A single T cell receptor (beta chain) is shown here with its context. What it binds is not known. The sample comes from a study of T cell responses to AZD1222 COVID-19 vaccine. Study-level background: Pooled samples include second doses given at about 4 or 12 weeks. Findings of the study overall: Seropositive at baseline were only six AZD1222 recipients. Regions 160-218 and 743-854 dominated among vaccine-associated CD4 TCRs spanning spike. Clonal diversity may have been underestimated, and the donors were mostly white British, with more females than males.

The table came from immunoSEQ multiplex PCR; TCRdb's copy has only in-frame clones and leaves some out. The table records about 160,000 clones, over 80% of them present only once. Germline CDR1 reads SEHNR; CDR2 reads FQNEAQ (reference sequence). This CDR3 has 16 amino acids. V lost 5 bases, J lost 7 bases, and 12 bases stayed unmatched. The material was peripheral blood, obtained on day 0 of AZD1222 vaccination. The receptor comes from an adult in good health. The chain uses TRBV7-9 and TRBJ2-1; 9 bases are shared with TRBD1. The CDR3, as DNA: TGTGCCAGCAGCCCAGGGGGGACAGGGTTACGTAATGAGCAGTTCTTC. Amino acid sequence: CASSPGGTGLRNEQFF.